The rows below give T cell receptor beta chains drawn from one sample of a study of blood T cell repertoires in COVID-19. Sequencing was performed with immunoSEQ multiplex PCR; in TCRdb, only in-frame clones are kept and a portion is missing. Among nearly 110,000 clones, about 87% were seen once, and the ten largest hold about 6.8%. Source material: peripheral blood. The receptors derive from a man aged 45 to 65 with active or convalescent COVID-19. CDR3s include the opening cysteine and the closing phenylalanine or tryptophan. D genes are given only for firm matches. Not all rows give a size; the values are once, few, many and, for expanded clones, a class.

TGTGCCAGCAGCTCCCCGAAACTAGCGAGCACCGGGGAGCTGTTTTTT CASSSPKLASTGELFF TRBJ2-2 TRBV5-4 TRBD2 few
TGCGCCAGCAAGGAGGACTGGGGGCAAAATGAGCAGTTCTTC CASKEDWGQNEQFF TRBJ2-1 TRBV5-1 - -
TGCGCCAGCAGCCTTGGGACTACCCCTAGGGAGACCCAGTACTTC CASSLGTTPRETQYF TRBJ2-5 TRBV4-3 TRBD2 -
TGTGCCAGCAGTTACCTCGCGCATAGGGGTAATTCACCCCTCCACTTT CASSYLAHRGNSPLHF TRBJ1-6 TRBV6-6 - -
TGTGCCAGTAGTGGGGGGACAGGGCGAAGCAATCAGCCCCAGCATTTT CASSGGTGRSNQPQHF TRBJ1-5 TRBV19 TRBD1 -
TGTGCCAGCAAGACAGGGGCTGGAAACACCATATATTTT CASKTGAGNTIYF TRBJ1-3 TRBV6-5 TRBD1 -
TGCGCCAGCAGCTTGAGGTTAGCGGGAGTCCGCTACAATGAGCAGTTCTTC CASSLRLAGVRYNEQFF TRBJ2-1 TRBV5-1 TRBD2 -
TGCGCCAGCAGCCAAGATTGGGGGGATTTCCCCCAGCATTTT CASSQDWGDFPQHF TRBJ1-5 TRBV4-1 - -
TGTGCCAGCAGTGACTCGGCTAGCGGGAGTGTAGATACGCAGTATTTT CASSDSASGSVDTQYF TRBJ2-3 TRBV6-4 TRBD2 -
TGTGCCAGCAGTTTCCGGACAGGGCCGAGTGGGGGCTACACCTTC CASSFRTGPSGGYTF TRBJ1-2 TRBV28 TRBD1 -
TGTGCGAGTGGAGAGGGGGCGGTATCACCCCAGCATTTT CASGEGAVSPQHF TRBJ1-5 TRBV6-5 TRBD1 once
TGCGCCAGCTTGCGGGAAATTGGAGATACGCAGTATTTT CASLREIGDTQYF TRBJ2-3 TRBV10-1 - -
TGTGCCAGCTCGCGAGGGGGCGGGACGAGCGAGCAGTACTTC CASSRGGGTSEQYF TRBJ2-7 TRBV18 - once
TGTGCCAGCAGTTACGACGGGGAAGGCTATAATTCACCCCTCCACTTT CASSYDGEGYNSPLHF TRBJ1-6 TRBV6-5 - once
TGTGCCATCAGTGGGGTAGCGGGAGAATTGGCCGGGGAGCTGTTTTTT CAISGVAGELAGELFF TRBJ2-2 TRBV10-3 TRBD2 -
TGTGCCACCAGCAGATGGACAGCGGAGCTCTACGAGCAGTACTTC CATSRWTAELYEQYF TRBJ2-7 TRBV15 - -
TGTGCCAGCAGCCTCGGGACAGGAGGTGAAGCTTTCTTT CASSLGTGGEAFF TRBJ1-1 TRBV11-3 TRBD1 once
TGTGCCAGCAGCTTGGGGAGCGGGGGGGAGACCCAGTACTTC CASSLGSGGETQYF TRBJ2-5 TRBV5-4 TRBD2 -
TGTGCCACCAGTGATTTTAGCGGAAATGAGCAGTTCTTC CATSDFSGNEQFF TRBJ2-1 TRBV24-1 - once
TGTGCCAGCAGCTTGGCCGGGGTACAGGGGGCCACTGAAGCTTTCTTT CASSLAGVQGATEAFF TRBJ1-1 TRBV5-4 TRBD1 -
TGTGCCAGCAGCCACATGAGGGACAGCCGCTACGAGCAGTACTTC CASSHMRDSRYEQYF TRBJ2-7 TRBV5-6 TRBD1 -
TGTGCCAGCAGCAAGGGCAACTATGGCTACACCTTC CASSKGNYGYTF TRBJ1-2 TRBV21-1 - -
TGTGCCAGCAGTGATCAGGGACTAGCGGGTTCCGGGACCCAGTACTTC CASSDQGLAGSGTQYF TRBJ2-5 TRBV2 TRBD2 -
TGTGCCACCAGAGGGACTAGCGGAAATGAGCAGTTCTTC CATRGTSGNEQFF TRBJ2-1 TRBV24-1 TRBD2 -
TGTGCCAGCAGCTTCGGACAGGTCCCTGGCTACACCTTC CASSFGQVPGYTF TRBJ1-2 TRBV5-6 TRBD1 -
TGTGCCAGCAGTTCCCCGGGACTAGCGGGAGGAGGACAAGAGACCCAGTACTTC CASSSPGLAGGGQETQYF TRBJ2-5 TRBV28 TRBD2 -
TGCAGCGTTGATGGGCTAGCGGGTCACAATGAGCAGTTCTTC CSVDGLAGHNEQFF TRBJ2-1 TRBV29-1 TRBD2 -
TGTGCCAGCAGTTTTAGTGGAAACACCATATATTTT CASSFSGNTIYF TRBJ1-3 TRBV12-3/TRBV12-4 - -
TGTGCCAGTAGTGTCGGGACAGGCAACTATGGCTACACCTTC CASSVGTGNYGYTF TRBJ1-2 TRBV19 TRBD1 -
TGTGCCATCAGCCCCGGGACTAGCGGGAGTGTAGATACGCAGTATTTT CAISPGTSGSVDTQYF TRBJ2-3 TRBV10-3 TRBD2 once
TGTGCCAGCAGCCAAGAAGCAGCGGGAACCAATGAGCAGTTCTTC CASSQEAAGTNEQFF TRBJ2-1 TRBV3-1/TRBV3-2 TRBD2 -
TGTGCCAGTAGTAGACATAAGGACTCCGAGACCCAGTACTTC CASSRHKDSETQYF TRBJ2-5 TRBV19 - -
TGTGCCAGCAGCCAAGGATCTAGCGGGAGACAAGAGACCCAGTACTTC CASSQGSSGRQETQYF TRBJ2-5 TRBV3-1/TRBV3-2 TRBD2 -
TGTGCCAGCAGCCCGGGACAGGGGCGGAACACTGAAGCTTTCTTT CASSPGQGRNTEAFF TRBJ1-1 TRBV5-4 TRBD1 -
TGCGCCAGCAGCCAATCCATTAATCAGCCCCAGCATTTT CASSQSINQPQHF TRBJ1-5 TRBV4-3 - once
TGTGCCAGCAGCCCATGGACAGGGAACACTGAAGCTTTCTTT CASSPWTGNTEAFF TRBJ1-1 TRBV6-5 TRBD1 -
TGTGCCAGCAGTGAAACAGGGGGCGCAGGGTTTGGAAACACCATATATTTT CASSETGGAGFGNTIYF TRBJ1-3 TRBV2 TRBD1 -
TGTGCCAGCAGTGTTGACAGCTACGAGCAGTACTTC CASSVDSYEQYF TRBJ2-7 TRBV28 - -
TGTGCCAGCCTTCGGTTTGTCGGCAATCAGCCCCAGCATTTT CASLRFVGNQPQHF TRBJ1-5 TRBV6-6 - -
TGCGCCAGCAGCCAAGTCCGGGGAAAAAACATTCAGTACTTC CASSQVRGKNIQYF TRBJ2-4 TRBV4-1 - -
TGTGCCAGTGGCCGGGACAGCAGCAATCAGCCCCAGCATTTT CASGRDSSNQPQHF TRBJ1-5 TRBV19 TRBD1 -
TGTGCCAGTAGTTCCCGACTAGCGGGAAGGCAAGAGACCCAGTACTTC CASSSRLAGRQETQYF TRBJ2-5 TRBV19 TRBD2 -
TGCGCCAGCAGCCCGGGACTAGTACTTTCCTACGAGCAGTACTTC CASSPGLVLSYEQYF TRBJ2-7 TRBV5-1 TRBD2 -
TGTGCCAGCAGCCAAGATTGGGACAGGTCGAAGTCCTACGAGCAGTACTTC CASSQDWDRSKSYEQYF TRBJ2-7 TRBV14 TRBD1 once
TGTGCCAGCAGTTATGGCCTTAACTATGGCTACACCTTC CASSYGLNYGYTF TRBJ1-2 TRBV27 - -
TGTGCCAGCAGCGTAGAAGGGGATTGGAATCAGCCCCAGCATTTT CASSVEGDWNQPQHF TRBJ1-5 TRBV9 - -
TGTGCCATCCGTGGCCGAGGGGGAAAGTCCTACTACGAGCAGTACTTC CAIRGRGGKSYYEQYF TRBJ2-7 TRBV10-3 - -
TGTGCCAGCAGCTTAGAGGGAGACACTGAAGCTTTCTTT CASSLEGDTEAFF TRBJ1-1 TRBV11-3 - -
TGTGCCAGCAGTAGGGACAGGGGCAACGGCTACACCTTC CASSRDRGNGYTF TRBJ1-2 TRBV6-5 TRBD1 -
TGTGCCAGTAGTGCGACAAGGGGGGAGACCCAGTACTTC CASSATRGETQYF TRBJ2-5 TRBV19 - -
TGCAGTGCTGGGGGGGGCTCTAAACTGTTTTTT CSAGGGSKLFF TRBJ1-4 TRBV20-1 - few
TGTGCCAGCAGCCCAGCTGGACAGAGCTATGGCTACACCTTC CASSPAGQSYGYTF TRBJ1-2 TRBV5-5 - -
TGTGCCACCAACCGACAGGGGGCGACCTACGAGCAGTACTTC CATNRQGATYEQYF TRBJ2-7 TRBV28 TRBD1 -
TGCAGTGCTCCAGGGAACTATGGCTACACCTTC CSAPGNYGYTF TRBJ1-2 TRBV20-1 - -
TGTGCTAGTGGGGACAAGGAGAGCGAGCAGTACTTC CASGDKESEQYF TRBJ2-7 TRBV12-5 - -
TGCGCCAGCAGCCAAGGGTGGGGAAGGGGTGAAAAACTGTTTTTT CASSQGWGRGEKLFF TRBJ1-4 TRBV4-3 - -
TGTGCCAGCAGCTTAGATACAGGTCCCCTCAATGAGCAGTTCTTC CASSLDTGPLNEQFF TRBJ2-1 TRBV7-9 - -
TGTGCCAGCAGCGAGAGACCTACAGGGACTGAAGCTTTCTTT CASSERPTGTEAFF TRBJ1-1 TRBV7-9 - -
TGTGCCAGCAGCCTAGGACTAGCGGGAGGACGAACCGGGGAGCTGTTTTTT CASSLGLAGGRTGELFF TRBJ2-2 TRBV5-4 TRBD2 few